The 19 T cell receptor beta chains in this list originate from one sample, sequenced in a study of cytomegalovirus exposure and HLA in healthy donors. PCR employed 60 Vbeta and 13 Jbeta primers. Sequenced by immunoSEQ multiplex PCR; TCRdb stores in-frame clones only, minus some. The table lists 200,000 to 250,000 clones, 77% of them singletons. The sequenced sample consisted of PBMCs. These receptors were obtained from a woman aged 55 to 70 in good health and CMV-seropositive.

This chain links TRBV29-1 with TRBJ2-7; 7 positions agree with TRBD2. CDR3 length: 14 amino acids. Germline CDR1 reads SQVTM; CDR2 reads ANQGSEA. V trimming: 7 bases; J trimming: 0 bases; junction bases outside the gene matches: 9. For the CDR3, the DNA is TGCAGCGGGGGGGGAGGCGGGAGCTCCTACGAGCAGTACTTC. It codes for CSGGGGGSSYEQYF.

This clone appeared once. V gene TRBV10-3 combines with J gene TRBJ1-1; 9 bases map to TRBD1. J gave up 5 bases and V 6 bases, and 7 bases lay outside the gene matches. The CDR3 extends over 14 amino acids. Germline values: CDR1 ENHRY, CDR2 SYGVKD. Here the CDR3 DNA reads TGTGCCATCAGGTCCGGGACAGGGAGGACTGAAGCTTTCTTT. Protein: CAIRSGTGRTEAFF.

This clone appeared a few times. The V and J genes are TRBV2 and TRBJ2-1; TRBD2 matches 16 bases. The CDR3 runs 16 residues. CDR1 and CDR2 from the germline V gene are SNHLY and FYNNEI. The V and J ends lost 6 bases and 10 bases, in that order; junction bases with no gene match: 9. Written as DNA, the CDR3 is TGTGCCAGCAGCCCGTCAGGGACTAGCGGGAGGGGAGAGCAGTTCTTC. Its translation: CASSPSGTSGRGEQFF.

This clone turned up a few times. The chain recombines TRBV7-9 with TRBJ1-3; no reliable D call. The V end lost 3 bases, the J end lost 3 bases, and 9 bases lay between the germline ends. CDR1 is SEHNR and CDR2 is FQNEAQ in the germline V gene (reference sequence). CDR3 length equals 14 residues. DNA for the CDR3: TGTGCCAGCAGCTTTTCAGTCGATGGAAACACCATATATTTT. This translates into CASSFSVDGNTIYF.

The gene calls are TRBV7-2 and TRBJ2-7; a weak D match, TRBD2 (6 bases). The V and J ends lost 4 bases and 0 bases respectively, with 13 bases between them. Germline CDR1 reads SGHTA; CDR2 reads FQGNSA. The CDR3 sequence is 15 residues long. This CDR3 is CASSSSASASYEQYF. As DNA, the CDR3 is TGTGCCAGCAGCTCATCCGCTAGCGCCTCCTACGAGCAGTACTTC.

The rearrangement joins TRBV9 to TRBJ2-1, with 7 bases aligning to TRBD2. CDR1 and CDR2 from the germline V gene are SGDLS and YYNGEE. The CDR3 covers 15 residues. Trimming cost V 0 bases and J 4 bases; bases outside gene matches: 4. The CDR3, as DNA: TGTGCCAGCAGCGTAGGAAGCGGGATATACAATGAGCAGTTCTTC. Encoded protein: CASSVGSGIYNEQFF.

The rearrangement links TRBV2 to TRBJ2-7, with TRBD1 matching 8 bases. CDR1 is SNHLY and CDR2 is FYNNEI in the germline V gene. With V trimmed by 6 bases and J by 0 bases, 7 bases remained unmatched. The CDR3 has 15 residues. This CDR3 reads CASRDRARISYEQYF. The CDR3 DNA sequence: TGTGCCAGCAGGGACAGGGCCAGAATCTCCTACGAGCAGTACTTC.

The chain carries TRBV4-3 and TRBJ2-3, with D perhaps TRBD2 (6 bases). The CDR3 loop spans 16 amino acids. Germline CDR1 reads LGHNA; CDR2 reads YSLEER. V was pared by 4 bases and J by 2 bases, with 16 bases between. The CDR3 reads CASSPRGERATDTQYF. The CDR3 DNA reads TGCGCCAGCAGCCCAAGAGGGGAGCGGGCCACAGATACGCAGTATTTT.

This clone was seen only a few times. The chain links TRBV18 to TRBJ1-2, with D maybe TRBD1 (5 bases). Germline V gives CDR1 KGHSH, CDR2 LQKENI. With 3 bases removed from V and 4 bases from J, the gap between germline ends came to 15 bases. This CDR3 has 15 amino acids. CDR3 in DNA: TGTGCCAGCTCACCGGGCCCGTCCGGGGGCTATGGCTACACCTTC. Translating it yields CASSPGPSGGYGYTF.

The chain employs TRBV15 and TRBJ1-1; no clear D gene. Deletions cut 0 bases from V and 3 bases from J, with 5 bases between. Germline V CDR1 and CDR2: LNHNV, YYDKDF (reference sequence). The CDR3 is 13 amino acids. This CDR3 reads CATSRDGHTEAFF. The CDR3 region has the DNA TGTGCCACCAGCAGAGATGGGCACACTGAAGCTTTCTTT.

V usage is TRBV5-6 and J usage is TRBJ1-6, with 10 positions matching TRBD1. This CDR3 region has 15 residues. Germline trimming cut 3 bases from V and 10 bases from J; bases unmatched to any gene: 7. Germline CDR1 SGHDT, CDR2 YYEEEE. For the CDR3, the DNA is TGTGCCAGCAGCTCCGACAGGGGGCTGTACTCACCCCTCCACTTT. Its protein product is CASSSDRGLYSPLHF. Variable domain in full (rest from reference TRBV5-6 and TRBJ1-6): DAGVTQSPTHLIKTRGQQVTLRCSPKSGHDTVSWYQQALGQGPQFIFQYYEEEERQRGNFPDRFSGHQFPNYSSELNVNALLLGDSALYLCASSSDRGLYSPLHFGNGTRLTVT.

The chain couples TRBV9 to TRBJ2-7; 14 nucleotides line up with TRBD2. The CDR3 length is 15 residues. The V gene end was trimmed by 3 bases and the J gene end by 6 bases; junction bases not matched to a gene: 5. Germline CDR1 reads SGDLS; CDR2 reads YYNGEE. Written as DNA, the CDR3 is TGTGCCAGCAGCGAGGGGGGACTAGCGGGAGTCGAGCAGTACTTC. It specifies CASSEGGLAGVEQYF.

The rearrangement uses TRBV6-1 and TRBJ2-3; 12 nucleotides match TRBD2. The CDR3 totals 15 residues. Germline assignment: CDR1 MNHNS and CDR2 SASEGT. Germline trimming cut 2 bases from V and 8 bases from J; bases unmatched to any gene: 5. Here the CDR3 DNA reads TGTGCCAGCAGTGAACTAGCGGGAGGGCGGGGTACGCAGTATTTT. This translates into CASSELAGGRGTQYF.

J is TRBJ2-7 and V is TRBV5-1, with D possibly matching TRBD2 (6 bases). The germline V gene has CDR1 SGHRS and CDR2 YFSETQ. V was clipped by 4 bases and J by 2 bases, with 13 bases between them. This CDR3 region has 14 residues. CDR3 sequence reads: CASSRDLPPYEQYF. The CDR3 DNA reads TGCGCCAGCAGCCGGGACTTACCACCCTACGAGCAGTACTTC.

The chain employs TRBV18 and TRBJ2-1; 7 bases align to TRBD2. With 6 bases clipped from V and 3 bases from J, the junction kept 5 bases outside the gene matches. This CDR3 spans 14 amino acids. Per the germline V gene, CDR1 is KGHSH and CDR2 is LQKENI. CDR3 sequence (DNA): TGTGCCAGCTCGCTAACTAGCGACTACAATGAGCAGTTCTTC. Translating it yields CASSLTSDYNEQFF. Full variable domain (outside the CDR3, taken from reference TRBV18 and TRBJ2-1): NAGVMQNPRHLVRRRGQEARLRCSPMKGHSHVYWYRQLPEEGLKFMVYLQKENIIDESGMPKERFSAEFPKEGPSILRIQQVVRGDSAAYFCASSLTSDYNEQFFGPGTRLTVL.

This clone was recorded a few times. V and J are TRBV4-1 and TRBJ1-6; 12 nucleotides line up with TRBD1. CDR3 length: 19 amino acids. Unmatched junction bases numbered 17, after V lost 5 bases and J lost 9 bases. Germline CDR1 is MGHRA and CDR2 is YSYEKL. DNA for the CDR3: TGCGCCAGCAGCGTTTTCGGGGGACAGGGGGCGGCTGGAAGTTCACCCCTCCACTTT. Translated: CASSVFGGQGAAGSSPLHF.

This chain connects TRBV27 to TRBJ1-6; tentative D call: TRBD1 (6 bases). The CDR3 sequence is 14 residues long. Germline assignment: CDR1 MNHEY and CDR2 SMNVEV (reference sequence). V gave up 6 bases and J gave up 7 bases, with 13 bases separating them. CDR3 sequence: CASRSPGQNSPLHF. The CDR3 DNA sequence: TGTGCCAGCAGATCGCCGGGACAAAATTCACCCCTCCACTTT.

The rearrangement uses TRBV29-1 and TRBJ2-1; D is possibly TRBD2 (6 bases). Trimming took 4 bases from V and 6 from J, leaving 10 bases between them. Germline V CDR1 and CDR2: SQVTM, ANQGSEA. The CDR3 spans 12 residues. In DNA, the CDR3 is TGCAGCGTTGCCAGGGAGGTCAATGAGCAGTTCTTC. Translation: CSVAREVNEQFF.

Remarks on this clone: Other nucleotide sequences in the sample specify the same CDR3. The CDR3 DNA reads TGCGCCAGCAGCTACGGACAGGGGGGTGAAAAACTGTTTTTT. Translation: CASSYGQGGEKLFF. The J gene is TRBJ1-4, the V gene TRBV5-1; 10 nucleotides match TRBD1. J lost 7 bases, V lost 3 bases, and 3 bases had no gene match. The CDR3 contains 14 residues. In germline, CDR1 is SGHRS, CDR2 YFSETQ.